This T cell receptor (beta chain) originates from a study of T cells in Graves' hyperthyroidism and ophthalmopathy. The junction had 7 bases not matched to a gene; V was cut back by 6 bases and J by 8 bases. The CDR3 has 14 residues. There were TCR beta CDR3 regions amplified from RNA transcripts. Carried out on the TCR CDR3, a first-round RT-PCR used the HTBI primer set. TCRdb reprocessed the multiplex PCR reads via MiXCR and lists one record per CDR3 protein. Here the sample spans a few hundred thousand distinct CDR3 sequences, less than 20% being singletons. This clonotype was counted many times. Its specificity is not known. The study defined stable Graves' hyperthyroidism as no ophthalmopathy progression within 18 months. Patients aged 18 to 65 had newly diagnosed hyperthyroidism that had lasted under 2 months. Notes on the study in general: Ophthalmopathy was model-predicted a median roughly six months pre-onset. Within blood appeared most thyroid clonotypes that had expanded above 0.001.

Source material: blood. This chain uses TRBV12-3 or TRBV12-4 with TRBJ1-4, with 9 bases fitting TRBD1. This clonotype was obtained from a woman aged 45-65 years with Graves' hyperthyroidism. Here the CDR3 reads CASRTDRGWEKLFF. DNA for the CDR3: TGTGCCAGCAGAACAGACAGGGGGTGGGAAAAACTGTTTTTT.